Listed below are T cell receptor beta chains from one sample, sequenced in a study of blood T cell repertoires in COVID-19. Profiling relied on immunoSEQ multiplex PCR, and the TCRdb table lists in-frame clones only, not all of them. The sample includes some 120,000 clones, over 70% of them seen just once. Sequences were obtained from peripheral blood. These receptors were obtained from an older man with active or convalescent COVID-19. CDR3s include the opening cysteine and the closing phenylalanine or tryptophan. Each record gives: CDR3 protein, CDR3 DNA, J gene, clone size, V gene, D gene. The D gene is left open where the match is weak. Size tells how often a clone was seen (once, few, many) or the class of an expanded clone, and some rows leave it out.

CASSLAGWLETQYF	TGTGCCAGCAGCTTAGCTGGCTGGCTAGAGACCCAGTACTTC	TRBJ2-5	.	TRBV7-2	.
CASSTGMGAGNQPQHF	TGTGCCAGTAGTACCGGGATGGGGGCTGGCAATCAGCCCCAGCATTTT	TRBJ1-5	few	TRBV19	.
CASSPGGGPDTQYF	TGCGCCAGCAGCCCCGGGGGAGGGCCAGATACGCAGTATTTT	TRBJ2-3	.	TRBV5-1	TRBD2
CASSLSPGGNQPQHF	TGTGCCAGCAGTTTATCCCCAGGGGGCAATCAGCCCCAGCATTTT	TRBJ1-5	.	TRBV27	.
CATCRIQANYGYTF	TGTGCCACCTGTAGAATTCAAGCAAACTATGGCTACACCTTC	TRBJ1-2	.	TRBV6-5	.
CASSPERGAHNEQFF	TGTGCCAGCAGCCCAGAGCGGGGGGCCCACAATGAGCAGTTCTTC	TRBJ2-1	.	TRBV11-3	TRBD2
CATSDPGQSSYNEQFF	TGTGCCACCAGTGATCCTGGACAGAGCTCCTACAATGAGCAGTTCTTC	TRBJ2-1	.	TRBV24-1	.
CATSSVQGGIQYF	TGTGCCACCAGCAGCGTACAGGGTGGCATTCAGTACTTC	TRBJ2-4	once	TRBV15	.
CASSRAGGNAEAFF	TGTGCCAGCAGTCGGGCAGGGGGGAACGCTGAAGCTTTCTTT	TRBJ1-1	once	TRBV28	TRBD1
CASSQQGADTNEKLFF	TGTGCCAGCAGTCAGCAAGGGGCCGATACTAATGAAAAACTGTTTTTT	TRBJ1-4	.	TRBV6-6	.
CASSVGGGNSPLHF	TGTGCCAGCAGCGTAGGTGGAGGGAATTCACCCCTCCACTTT	TRBJ1-6	.	TRBV9	.
CASSQGGTEAFF	TGTGCCAGCAGCCAGGGAGGCACTGAAGCTTTCTTT	TRBJ1-1	.	TRBV2	.
CASHATNEKLFF	TGTGCCAGTCATGCAACTAATGAAAAACTGTTTTTT	TRBJ1-4	.	TRBV7-9	.
CASSVAPSGAREQYF	TGTGCCAGCAGCGTTGCTCCTAGCGGGGCACGAGAGCAGTACTTC	TRBJ2-7	.	TRBV9	TRBD2
CAWSPTRLGMGNEKLFF	TGTGCCTGGAGTCCAACGAGACTAGGGATGGGTAATGAAAAACTGTTTTTT	TRBJ1-4	.	TRBV30	.
CASSWGLAGGRGDTQYF	TGTGCCAGCAGCTGGGGACTAGCGGGGGGGCGGGGAGATACGCAGTATTTT	TRBJ2-3	.	TRBV7-8	TRBD2
CASILGGVRSPLHF	TGTGCCAGCATCCTAGGGGGGGTCAGGTCACCCCTCCACTTT	TRBJ1-6	.	TRBV2	.
CASSGTLGQGAEAFF	TGTGCCAGTAGTGGAACCCTGGGTCAGGGGGCTGAAGCTTTCTTT	TRBJ1-1	.	TRBV19	TRBD1
CASSPGEGPYEQYF	TGTGCCAGCTCACCAGGGGAGGGACCCTACGAGCAGTACTTC	TRBJ2-7	.	TRBV18	TRBD2